The next 24 T cell receptor beta chains were all read from a single sample in a study of memory CD4+ T cells and cytomegalovirus serostatus. The sort gate was single viable CD3+CD4+CD8-CD45RO+ cells for memory CD4+ T cells. The assay was immunoSEQ multiplex PCR, and TCRdb's table has in-frame clones only and misses some. The sample lists more than 45,000 clones; 81% were seen once. The specimen sequenced was memory CD4+ T cells from blood. These receptors all come from an adult in good health and CMV-seronegative.

The chain combines TRBV25-1 with TRBJ2-1; 8 bases fit TRBD2. This CDR3 is 12 amino acids long. V shed 2 bases and J 13 bases; nucleotides not matched to a gene: 4. Germline CDR1 MGHDK, CDR2 SYGVNS. CDR3 nucleotide sequence: TGTGCCAGCAGTGAACCGGCGGGAGGACAGTTCTTC. This translates into CASSEPAGGQFF.

The J gene is TRBJ1-2, the V gene TRBV11-2; no clear D gene. The CDR3 spans 15 residues. Germline V CDR1 and CDR2: SGHAT, FQNNGV. V shed 5 bases and J shed 7 bases, with 20 bases lying between them. The CDR3 DNA is TGTGCCAGCAGCACCAGCCCCGGGCCGACGGTTGGCTACACCTTC. Translated: CASSTSPGPTVGYTF.

This clone has more than one count but fewer than ten. The chain combines TRBV30 with TRBJ2-5; D may be TRBD1 (6 bases). V was shortened by 5 bases and J by 1 base, with 14 bases between the two germline ends. There are 14 residues in the CDR3. In germline, CDR1 is GTSNPN, CDR2 SVGIG (reference sequence). The CDR3 DNA reads as TGTGCCTGGTCCCGGGACATGGGCCAAGAGACCCAGTACTTC. Amino acids: CAWSRDMGQETQYF.

The gene calls are TRBV19 and TRBJ2-1; 7 bases map to TRBD1. This CDR3 contains 17 residues. V lost 2 bases, J lost 4 bases, and 11 bases stayed unmatched. Germline values: CDR1 LNHDA, CDR2 SQIVND (reference sequence). CDR3 sequence reads: CASSITGERGGYNEQFF. The CDR3 coding sequence is TGTGCCAGTAGTATAACAGGGGAGAGGGGTGGGTACAATGAGCAGTTCTTC.

The chain links TRBV27 to TRBJ1-5; D is uncertain. Germline V lookup: CDR1 MNHEY, CDR2 SMNVEV (reference sequence). This CDR3 is 12 amino acids long. Trimming stripped 5 bases from V and 4 bases from J, with 6 bases between. In nucleotides, the CDR3 is TGTGCCAGCAGTCAGATGAATCAGCCCCAGCATTTT. Translation gives CASSQMNQPQHF.

V usage is TRBV9 and J usage is TRBJ2-5; TRBD2 is a possible D gene (5 bases). Germline-derived CDR1 and CDR2 are SGDLS and YYNGEE. With 0 bases removed from V and 5 bases from J, the gap between germline ends came to 14 bases. This CDR3 is 15 amino acids long. The CDR3: CASSVGPRAGETQYF. CDR3 nucleotides: TGTGCCAGCAGCGTAGGTCCGAGGGCCGGGGAGACCCAGTACTTC.

The chain employs TRBV4-1 and TRBJ1-2; D call uncertain. With 0 bases removed from V and 8 bases from J, the gap between germline ends came to 7 bases. Germline V gene lookup returns CDR1 MGHRA and CDR2 YSYEKL. The CDR3 extends over 12 amino acids. CDR3 sequence: CASSQDSEGYTF. The CDR3 DNA follows: TGCGCCAGCAGCCAAGATTCGGAGGGCTACACCTTC.

This clone showed up just once. This chain uses TRBV5-1 with TRBJ1-2; 7 bases match TRBD1. This CDR3 is built from 13 residues. Losses at the gene ends were 4 bases for V and 5 bases for J; bases not matched to a gene: 5. Per the germline V gene, CDR1 is SGHRS and CDR2 is YFSETQ. The CDR3 sequence: CASSPGTAYGYTF. CDR3 bases: TGCGCCAGCAGCCCCGGGACAGCTTATGGCTACACCTTC.

The chain is built from TRBV18 and TRBJ1-1; D is uncertain. CDR1 is KGHSH and CDR2 is LQKENI in the germline V gene. CDR3 length: 12 residues. Deletions cut 6 bases from V and 2 bases from J, with 7 bases between. The CDR3 sequence: CASSQQNTEAFF. In DNA form, the CDR3 reads TGTGCCAGCTCCCAACAAAACACTGAAGCTTTCTTT. The variable domain in full, with the rest retrieved from reference TRBV18 and TRBJ1-1, is NAGVMQNPRHLVRRRGQEARLRCSPMKGHSHVYWYRQLPEEGLKFMVYLQKENIIDESGMPKERFSAEFPKEGPSILRIQQVVRGDSAAYFCASSQQNTEAFFGQGTRLTVV.

The chain couples TRBV5-1 to TRBJ2-7; the D gene could be TRBD1 or TRBD2 (5 bases each). CDR3 size: 17 residues. Germline CDR1 and CDR2: SGHRS and YFSETQ. V was shortened by 0 bases and J by 2 bases, with 18 bases between the two germline ends. The CDR3, as DNA: TGCGCCAGCAGCTTGGGCTTACGGGGACGCGTGACCTACGAGCAGTACTTC. Translated, it gives CASSLGLRGRVTYEQYF.

This clone appeared a few times. The rearrangement links TRBV7-8 to TRBJ1-3, with a weak D call TRBD1 (6 bases). This CDR3 contains 21 residues. V was shortened by 5 bases and J by 0 bases, with 29 bases between the two germline ends. The germline gives CDR1 SGHVS, CDR2 FQNEAQ. The CDR3 sequence: CASSPYRGASGVQPSGNTIYF. CDR3 in DNA: TGTGCCAGCAGCCCCTACCGTGGGGCGTCAGGGGTTCAACCCTCTGGAAACACCATATATTTT.

The rearrangement links TRBV7-9 to TRBJ2-5; the D is unclear. Between the trimmed V and J ends, which lost 3 bases and 5 bases, there was a span of 10 bases. The germline CDR1 and CDR2 sequences are SEHNR and FQNEAQ (reference sequence). This CDR3 is built from 13 residues. As DNA, the CDR3 is TGTGCCAGCAGCTTTACGCTTCGGGAGACCCAGTACTTC. The encoded protein is CASSFTLRETQYF.

The genes are TRBV27 and TRBJ1-2, with TRBD1 identical over 7 bases. The germline gives CDR1 MNHEY, CDR2 SMNVEV (reference sequence). The CDR3 is made up of 13 amino acids. V lost 3 bases, J lost 8 bases, and 6 bases stayed unmatched. CDR3 nucleotides: TGTGCCAGCAGTTTCAGACAGGGTGAGGGCTACACCTTC. It translates to CASSFRQGEGYTF.

V and J are TRBV5-8 and TRBJ2-4; tentative D call: TRBD2 (6 bases). Germline V CDR1 and CDR2: SGHTS, YDEGEE. Trimming left V 0 bases short and J 3 bases short, with 13 bases between. The CDR3 consists of 16 residues. CDR3 sequence (DNA): TGTGCCAGCAGCTTGGCGCGGGGAGGCGGCAAAAACATTCAGTACTTC. This gives the protein CASSLARGGGKNIQYF. Full variable domain (outside the CDR3, taken from reference TRBV5-8 and TRBJ2-4): EAGVTQSPTHLIKTRGQQATLRCSPISGHTSVYWYQQALGLGLQFLLWYDEGEERNRGNFPPRFSGRQFPNYSSELNVNALELEDSALYLCASSLARGGGKNIQYFGAGTRLSVL.

The chain has TRBV30 and TRBJ2-5; 7 bases are a match to TRBD2. J lost 5 bases, V lost 5 bases, and 8 bases had no gene match. The V gene's germline CDR1 is GTSNPN and CDR2 SVGIG (reference sequence). There are 13 residues in the CDR3. CDR3 coding DNA: TGTGCCTGGGACCCGGGGGGTGCGGAGACCCAGTACTTC. It codes for CAWDPGGAETQYF.

This chain uses TRBV5-4 with TRBJ2-5, with 10 bases fitting TRBD1. CDR1 is SGHNT, CDR2 YYREEE, per germline (reference sequence). V shed 4 bases and J 5 bases; nucleotides not matched to a gene: 8. This CDR3 is 15 amino acids long. CDR3 in amino acids: CASSPDRGVRETQYF. DNA of the CDR3: TGTGCCAGCAGCCCGGACAGGGGGGTGAGGGAGACCCAGTACTTC. The complete variable domain, with remaining parts taken from reference TRBV5-4 and TRBJ2-5, reads ETGVTQSPTHLIKTRGQQVTLRCSSQSGHNTVSWYQQALGQGPQFIFQYYREEENGRGNFPPRFSGLQFPNYSSELNVNALELDDSALYLCASSPDRGVRETQYFGPGTRLLVL.

V gene TRBV29-1 combines with J gene TRBJ1-1; D gene ambiguous. The ends were cut back, 5 bases at V and 2 bases at J, with 9 bases in the middle. From germline, CDR1 is SQVTM and CDR2 ANQGSEA. The CDR3 sequence is 12 residues long. Here the CDR3 DNA reads TGCAGCGTTTCAGCCTTTAACACTGAAGCTTTCTTT. Its translation: CSVSAFNTEAFF.

The rearrangement uses TRBV7-3 and TRBJ2-3, with D unclear. Trimming removed 3 bases from V and 0 bases from J, with 10 bases in between. Germline CDR1 and CDR2: SGHTA and FQGTGA. This CDR3 spans 15 amino acids. The CDR3 region is CASSFNAASTDTQYF. The CDR3 bases are TGTGCCAGCAGCTTTAACGCGGCTAGCACAGATACGCAGTATTTT. Together with reference TRBV7-3 and TRBJ2-3, the CDR3 gives the full variable domain: GAGVSQTPSNKVTEKGKYVELRCDPISGHTALYWYRQSLGQGPEFLIYFQGTGAADDSGLPNDRFFAVRPEGSVSTLKIQRTERGDSAVYLCASSFNAASTDTQYFGPGTRLTVL.

This CDR3 reads CASSPQTGFNSPLHF. The CDR3, as DNA: TGTGCCAGCAGTCCACAAACAGGATTCAATTCACCCCTCCACTTT. V and J are TRBV28 and TRBJ1-6, with D perhaps TRBD1 (5 bases). Germline CDR1 MDHEN, CDR2 SYDVKM. The CDR3 length is 15 residues. V was clipped by 5 bases and J by 7 bases, with 15 bases between them.

This chain uses TRBV19 with TRBJ2-7; 9 bases fit TRBD1. Per germline, CDR1 LNHDA and CDR2 SQIVND (reference sequence). There are 13 residues in the CDR3. Unmatched junction bases numbered 7, after V lost 7 bases and J lost 6 bases. The CDR3 DNA reads as TGTGCCAGTAACAGGGGGCGCGGTGGCGAGCAGTACTTC. This gives the protein CASNRGRGGEQYF. Looking up the rest from reference TRBV19 and TRBJ2-7 gives the full variable domain: DGGITQSPKYLFRKEGQNVTLSCEQNLNHDAMYWYRQDPGQGLRLIYYSQIVNDFQKGDIAEGYSVSREKKESFPLTVTSAQKNPTAFYLCASNRGRGGEQYFGPGTRLTVT.

This clone was detected once. The chain employs TRBV30 and TRBJ1-5; tentative D call: TRBD1 (5 bases). This CDR3 is 14 amino acids long. CDR1 is GTSNPN and CDR2 is SVGIG in the germline V gene (reference sequence). Trimming left V 4 bases short and J 4 bases short, with 14 bases between. CDR3 sequence: CAWTPGRLNQPQHF. The CDR3 nucleotides read TGTGCCTGGACCCCGGGACGTCTGAATCAGCCCCAGCATTTT.

Of note for this clone: This sample includes further DNA sequences coding for the same CDR3. The V gene is TRBV5-1, the J gene TRBJ1-5; no clear D gene. V lost 5 bases and J lost 0, with 6 bases in between. The length of the CDR3 is 13 residues. The germline CDR1 and CDR2 sequences are SGHRS and YFSETQ. CDR3 coding DNA: TGCGCCAGCAGTTTAGATAGCAATCAGCCCCAGCATTTT. Amino acids: CASSLDSNQPQHF.

The chain links TRBV7-8 to TRBJ1-2, with no clear D. The length of the CDR3 is 15 residues. Germline loops: CDR1 SGHVS, CDR2 FQNEAQ. The V end was cut by 2 bases, the J end by 3 bases, with 13 bases between. In DNA form, the CDR3 reads TGTGCCAGCAGCTTATCGGTGGGGATCGACTATGGCTACACCTTC. Translation: CASSLSVGIDYGYTF.

V usage is TRBV19 and J usage is TRBJ1-1; 7 nucleotides match TRBD1. CDR3 size: 14 residues. CDR1 is LNHDA, CDR2 SQIVND, per germline (reference sequence). V shed 1 base and J 11 bases; nucleotides not matched to a gene: 10. The CDR3 here is CASSIAGGGAGAFF. In DNA form, the CDR3 reads TGTGCCAGTAGTATAGCAGGAGGGGGCGCAGGGGCTTTCTTT. Based on the CDR3 plus reference TRBV19 and TRBJ1-1, the full variable domain is DGGITQSPKYLFRKEGQNVTLSCEQNLNHDAMYWYRQDPGQGLRLIYYSQIVNDFQKGDIAEGYSVSREKKESFPLTVTSAQKNPTAFYLCASSIAGGGAGAFFGQGTRLTVV.